This record concerns one T cell receptor (beta chain) sequence. Its antigen is as yet unknown. Thymus specimens were resections from corrective heart surgery. Each of the donors was a healthy Finnish infant who was undergoing open corrective cardiac surgery for congenital heart defects. This sample was taken from a study of human thymus T cells. Broader study findings: Repertoires sampled from thymus and blood appeared biased in V and J gene usage. Related studies found that unrelated individuals share highly overlapping thymic repertoires.

The CDR3 loop spans 17 amino acids. J was trimmed by 8 bases and V by 5 bases; bases with no gene match: 12. Looked up from germline, CDR1 is PRHDT and CDR2 is FYEKMQ (reference sequence). This table comes from immunoSEQ multiplex PCR, and its TCRdb copy is limited to in-frame clones, with some not included. The sample lists about 78,000 clones, 96% seen once, with roughly 0.03% in the top ten. Sequenced sample: thymus tissue. This chain joins TRBV13 and TRBJ2-3; 14 bases agree with TRBD2. The sequence was collected from a boy under two years old with a congenital heart defect but otherwise immunologically healthy. The DNA for the CDR3 is TGTGCCAGCAGCCCAAAACCGGGACTAGCGGGAGATGGTACGCAGTATTTT. Its translation: CASSPKPGLAGDGTQYF.